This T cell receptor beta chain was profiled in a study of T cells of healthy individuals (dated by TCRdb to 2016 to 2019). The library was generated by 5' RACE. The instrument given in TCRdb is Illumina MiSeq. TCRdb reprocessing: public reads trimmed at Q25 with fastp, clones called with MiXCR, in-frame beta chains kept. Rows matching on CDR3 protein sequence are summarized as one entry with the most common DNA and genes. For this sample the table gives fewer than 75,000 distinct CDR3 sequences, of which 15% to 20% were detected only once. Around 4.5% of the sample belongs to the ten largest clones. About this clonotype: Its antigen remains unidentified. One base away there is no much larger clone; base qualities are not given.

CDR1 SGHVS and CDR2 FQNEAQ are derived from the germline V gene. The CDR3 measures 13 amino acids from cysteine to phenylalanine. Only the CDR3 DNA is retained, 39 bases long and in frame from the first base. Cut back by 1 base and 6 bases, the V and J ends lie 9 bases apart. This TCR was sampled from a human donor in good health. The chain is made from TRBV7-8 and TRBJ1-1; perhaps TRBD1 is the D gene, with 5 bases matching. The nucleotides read TGTGCCAGCAGCTTAGGGGGGGGGGCTGAAGCTTTCTTT. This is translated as CASSLGGGAEAFF. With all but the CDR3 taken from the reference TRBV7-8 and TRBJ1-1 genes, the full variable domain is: GAGVSQSPRYKVAKRGQDVALRCDPISGHVSLFWYQQALGQGPEFLTYFQNEAQLDKSGLPSDRFFAERPEGSVSTLKIQRTQQEDSAVYLCASSLGGGAEAFFGQGTRLTVV.